These 21 T cell receptor beta chains were all obtained from the same sample, sequenced in a study of blood T cell repertoires in COVID-19. Some clones are missing from TCRdb's copy, which holds only in-frame ones; the method was immunoSEQ multiplex PCR. The table records 450,000 to 500,000 clones, 70% to 90% of them present only once. Sequencing was performed on peripheral blood. The receptors were sampled from a human donor in a cohort sampled during active COVID-19.

V usage is TRBV15 and J usage is TRBJ1-4, with D maybe TRBD1 (5 bases). The V end was cut by 1 base, the J end by 7 bases, with 16 bases between. Germline V gene sequence: CDR1 LNHNV, CDR2 YYDKDF (reference sequence). This CDR3 comprises 16 residues. CDR3: CATSRGPTGLAEKLFF. The CDR3 nucleotides are TGTGCCACCAGCAGAGGTCCCACGGGACTTGCTGAAAAACTGTTTTTT.

CDR3 sequence: CASSAYRGGETQYF. CDR3 sequence (DNA): TGTGCCAGCAGCGCCTACAGGGGTGGGGAGACCCAGTACTTC. The chain has TRBV7-2 and TRBJ2-5; 7 bases fit TRBD1. After removal of 5 bases from V and 5 bases from J, the junction contained 8 bases not matched to a gene. This CDR3 contains 14 residues. The germline V gene encodes CDR1 SGHTA and CDR2 FQGNSA. The entire variable domain, with the rest obtained from reference TRBV7-2 and TRBJ2-5, is as follows: GAGVSQSPSNKVTEKGKDVELRCDPISGHTALYWYRQSLGQGLEFLIYFQGNSAPDKSGLPSDRFSAERTGGSVSTLTIQRTQQEDSAVYLCASSAYRGGETQYFGPGTRLLVL.

This chain joins TRBV10-3 and TRBJ1-2; TRBD1 matches 7 bases. Unmatched junction bases numbered 6, after V lost 0 bases and J lost 2 bases. Germline V gene sequence: CDR1 ENHRY, CDR2 SYGVKD. This CDR3 has 16 residues. The CDR3 loop is CAISESARGQNYGYTF. CDR3 sequence (DNA): TGTGCCATCAGTGAGTCAGCGCGGGGACAGAACTATGGCTACACCTTC.

The rearrangement joins TRBV18 to TRBJ2-1, with TRBD2 matching over 7 bases. Germline V gene lookup returns CDR1 KGHSH and CDR2 LQKENI. V dropped 3 bases and J dropped 2; count of bases not matched to a gene: 10. The CDR3 length is 17 residues. The CDR3 sequence: CASSPLSTSGTYNEQFF. DNA for the CDR3: TGTGCCAGCTCACCCCTCTCAACAAGCGGGACCTACAATGAGCAGTTCTTC.

This clone was detected only a few times. The V gene is TRBV11-2, the J gene TRBJ2-1; D possibly corresponds to TRBD1 (6 bases). CDR3 length: 14 amino acids. The V end was cut by 4 bases, the J end by 5 bases, with 12 bases between. Germline-derived CDR1 and CDR2 are SGHAT and FQNNGV. CDR3 residues: CASSSRTENNEQFF. The CDR3 nucleotides are TGTGCCAGCAGCTCAAGGACAGAGAACAATGAGCAGTTCTTC.

The rearrangement uses TRBV15 and TRBJ2-1; the D is unclear. The CDR3 covers 15 residues. From germline, CDR1 is LNHNV and CDR2 YYDKDF (reference sequence). V lost 8 bases and J lost 4, with 18 bases in between. The CDR3 coding sequence is TGTGCCACCTCCCAAAACAGTAAACGGTACAATGAGCAGTTCTTC. Protein sequence: CATSQNSKRYNEQFF.

Worth noting for this clone: The sample holds other DNA sequences that translate to the same CDR3. The rearrangement joins TRBV19 to TRBJ2-1, with 12 bases matching TRBD2. Germline CDR1 reads LNHDA; CDR2 reads SQIVND (reference sequence). The CDR3 is made up of 16 amino acids. With 3 bases clipped from V and 8 bases from J, the junction kept 8 bases outside the gene matches. CDR3 coding DNA: TGTGCCAGTAGTATCCTAGCGGGAGGGCCGGGCTATGAGCAGTTCTTC. Translation: CASSILAGGPGYEQFF.

V and J are TRBV7-8 and TRBJ2-2; perhaps TRBD1 as D (6 bases). This CDR3 comprises 16 residues. CDR1 and CDR2 (germline): SGHVS, FQNEAQ. V lost 1 base, J lost 0 bases, and 9 bases lay in between. CDR3 DNA: TGTGCCAGCAGCTTAGTAGAGGGGGCGAACACCGGGGAGCTGTTTTTT. The encoded protein is CASSLVEGANTGELFF.

The genes are TRBV29-1 and TRBJ1-4; no reliable D call. The CDR3 extends over 14 amino acids. The germline V and J ends were trimmed by 5 bases and 8 bases, with 18 bases remaining between them. The germline V gene has CDR1 SQVTM and CDR2 ANQGSEA. As DNA, the CDR3 is TGCAGCGTTATGGAGTCGGGAGATGGAGAAAAACTGTTTTTT. The encoded protein is CSVMESGDGEKLFF.

The V and J genes are TRBV6-2 or TRBV6-3 and TRBJ1-1, with 12 bases that match TRBD1. The CDR3 consists of 19 residues. Trimming removed 4 bases from V and 0 bases from J; junction bases left unmatched: 12. The germline V gene encodes CDR1 MNHEY and CDR2 SVGEGT. The CDR3 DNA reads as TGTGCCAGCAGTTCGTCGGGACAGGGGGCTGCCCGGGTGAACACTGAAGCTTTCTTT. This translates into CASSSSGQGAARVNTEAFF.

This clone was detected only a few times. V usage is TRBV4-2 and J usage is TRBJ2-7; D is possibly TRBD2 (6 bases). Germline CDR1 LGHNA, CDR2 YNFKEQ. Deletions cut 4 bases from V and 1 base from J, with 11 bases between. The CDR3 covers 14 residues. CDR3 sequence (DNA): TGTGCCAGCAGCCGGGGGACTTTGTCCTACGAGCAGTACTTC. Its protein product is CASSRGTLSYEQYF.

The rearrangement links TRBV30 to TRBJ1-3, with no clear D. This CDR3 spans 14 amino acids. CDR1 is GTSNPN, CDR2 SVGIG, per germline (reference sequence). V was clipped by 2 bases and J by 3 bases, with 11 bases between them. The CDR3 sequence: CAWSPRGLGNTIYF. CDR3 nucleotide sequence: TGTGCCTGGAGTCCTCGAGGGCTTGGAAACACCATATATTTT.

The chain couples TRBV5-8 to TRBJ1-5, with D possibly being TRBD1 (5 bases). The CDR3 is 16 residues long. Deletions cut 4 bases from V and 0 bases from J, with 14 bases between. CDR1 is SGHTS and CDR2 is YDEGEE in the germline V gene. The chain's CDR3 is CASSPGLLISNQPQHF. CDR3 bases: TGTGCCAGCAGCCCGGGACTCCTTATTAGCAATCAGCCCCAGCATTTT.

The chain employs TRBV25-1 and TRBJ2-7, with D maybe TRBD2 (6 bases). Germline assignment: CDR1 MGHDK and CDR2 SYGVNS. This CDR3 region has 14 residues. The ends were cut back, 6 bases at V and 5 bases at J, with 17 bases in the middle. CDR3 sequence (DNA): TGTGCCAGCAGAAGAGGAGGGGAGTTGGACGAGCAGTACTTC. Translation: CASRRGGELDEQYF.

The chain is built from TRBV7-3 and TRBJ2-3; TRBD2 agrees at 8 bases. The CDR3 length is 14 residues. After removal of 4 bases from V and 3 bases from J, the junction contained 3 bases not matched to a gene. Germline V lookup: CDR1 SGHTA, CDR2 FQGTGA. CDR3 amino acids: CASSSGTRTDTQYF. As DNA, the CDR3 is TGTGCCAGCAGCTCCGGGACTAGGACAGATACGCAGTATTTT.

This chain links TRBV11-2 with TRBJ2-3; D gene ambiguous. The germline V gene has CDR1 SGHAT and CDR2 FQNNGV. CDR3 size: 13 residues. The V and J ends lost 0 bases and 6 bases respectively, with 7 bases between them. This chain's CDR3 is CASSLDLPDTQYF. CDR3 coding DNA: TGTGCCAGCAGCTTAGACCTCCCGGATACGCAGTATTTT.

The chain joins TRBV6-5 to TRBJ1-5; no clear D gene. The CDR3 sequence is 13 residues long. CDR1 and CDR2 (germline): MNHEY, SVGAGI. V was shortened by 5 bases and J by 8 bases, with 13 bases between the two germline ends. The CDR3 reads CASSLARVEPQHF. CDR3 DNA: TGTGCCAGCAGTCTAGCTAGGGTAGAGCCCCAGCATTTT.

The V and J genes are TRBV14 and TRBJ1-1; tentatively, D is TRBD1 (6 bases). V dropped 4 bases and J dropped 5 bases, with 11 bases sitting between them. The CDR3 is made up of 13 amino acids. Germline-derived CDR1 and CDR2 are SGHDN and FVKESK. CDR3 nucleotide sequence: TGTGCCAGCAGCCCTCAGGGGACAACTGAAGCTTTCTTT. It codes for CASSPQGTTEAFF. The full variable domain, its missing parts supplied by reference TRBV14 and TRBJ1-1, is EAGVTQFPSHSVIEKGQTVTLRCDPISGHDNLYWYRRVMGKEIKFLLHFVKESKQDESGMPNNRFLAERTGGTYSTLKVQPAELEDSGVYFCASSPQGTTEAFFGQGTRLTVV.

The J gene is TRBJ1-1, the V gene TRBV28, with D possibly matching TRBD1 (6 bases). This CDR3 has 17 residues. Germline-derived CDR1 and CDR2 are MDHEN and SYDVKM. Trimming left V 1 base short and J 0 bases short, with 15 bases between. The CDR3 DNA reads as TGTGCCAGCAGTTTATTGCGGGGGCGAAGGATGAACACTGAAGCTTTCTTT. Its protein is CASSLLRGRRMNTEAFF.

The chain couples TRBV29-1 to TRBJ2-7, with a weak D call TRBD1 (6 bases). Looked up from germline, CDR1 is SQVTM and CDR2 is ANQGSEA. This CDR3 region has 13 residues. Trimming took off 7 bases at V and 1 base at J, with 14 bases between the two ends. For the CDR3, the DNA is TGCAGCGCCGAGGACAGTCAGTCCTACGAGCAGTACTTC. It specifies CSAEDSQSYEQYF.

This clone was seen a few times. V and J are TRBV5-4 and TRBJ2-7, with a possible D match to TRBD2 (6 bases). Trimming stripped 4 bases from V and 0 bases from J, with 11 bases between. The CDR3 sequence is 14 residues long. The germline gives CDR1 SGHNT, CDR2 YYREEE (reference sequence). CDR3 nucleotide sequence: TGTGCCAGCAGCGGGACTCGAAGCTCCTACGAGCAGTACTTC. This translates into CASSGTRSSYEQYF.